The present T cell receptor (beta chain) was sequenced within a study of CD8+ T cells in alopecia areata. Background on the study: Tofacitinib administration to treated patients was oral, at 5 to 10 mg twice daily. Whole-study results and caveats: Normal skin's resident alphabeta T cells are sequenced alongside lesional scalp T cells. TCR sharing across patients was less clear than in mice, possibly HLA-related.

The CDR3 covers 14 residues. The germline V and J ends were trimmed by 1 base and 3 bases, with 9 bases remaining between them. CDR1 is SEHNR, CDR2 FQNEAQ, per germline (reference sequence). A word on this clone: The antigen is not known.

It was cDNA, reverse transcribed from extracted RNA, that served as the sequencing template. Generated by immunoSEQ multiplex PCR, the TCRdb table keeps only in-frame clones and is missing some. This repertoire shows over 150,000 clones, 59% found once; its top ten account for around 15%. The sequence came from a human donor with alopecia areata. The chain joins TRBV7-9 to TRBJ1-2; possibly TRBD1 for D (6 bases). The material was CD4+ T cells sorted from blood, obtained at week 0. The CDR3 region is CASSLEEGDYGYTF. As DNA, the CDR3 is TGTGCCAGCAGCTTAGAGGAGGGGGACTATGGCTACACCTTC.